The 9 T cell receptor beta chains given below trace back to one sample, sequenced in a study of radiotherapy plus CTLA-4 blockade in lung cancer. Method: immunoSEQ multiplex PCR; TCRdb's copy keeps in-frame clones and lacks some. This table holds 70,000 to 90,000 clones, around 80% found once. Source: peripheral blood, taken from a patient treated with radiotherapy plus ipilimumab. The source of these receptors is a human donor with non-small cell lung cancer who had stable disease on radiotherapy plus ipilimumab.

The CDR3 is CASSSVIAYEQYF. DNA of the CDR3: TGTGCCAGTAGTTCGGTAATAGCCTACGAGCAGTACTTC. This sequence joins TRBV19 and TRBJ2-7; the D is unclear. The V gene lost 5 bases and the J gene lost 2 bases, with 10 bases spanning the gap. Germline V lookup: CDR1 LNHDA, CDR2 SQIVND (reference sequence). The CDR3 runs 13 residues.

The chain joins TRBV9 to TRBJ2-5, with 10 bases fitting TRBD2. V was pared by 0 bases and J by 0 bases, with 11 bases of the junction left unmatched. The CDR3 covers 19 residues. Germline loops: CDR1 SGDLS, CDR2 YYNGEE. CDR3 nucleotide sequence: TGTGCCAGCAGCGTAGAAGGTAGCGGGGGGTTCGTGGACCAAGAGACCCAGTACTTC. This sequence encodes CASSVEGSGGFVDQETQYF. Looking up the rest from reference TRBV9 and TRBJ2-5 gives the full variable domain: DSGVTQTPKHLITATGQRVTLRCSPRSGDLSVYWYQQSLDQGLQFLIQYYNGEERAKGNILERFSAQQFPDLHSELNLSSLELGDSALYFCASSVEGSGGFVDQETQYFGPGTRLLVL.

V and J are TRBV11-2 and TRBJ2-5; 10 nucleotides line up with TRBD1. The CDR3 covers 14 residues. With V trimmed by 3 bases and J by 5 bases, 3 bases remained unmatched. CDR1 and CDR2 from the germline V gene are SGHAT and FQNNGV. The CDR3 reads CASSFDRGQETQYF. The CDR3 DNA is TGTGCCAGCAGCTTTGACAGGGGGCAGGAGACCCAGTACTTC.

The rearrangement joins TRBV29-1 to TRBJ2-3, with 7 bases fitting TRBD1. Unmatched junction bases numbered 5, after V lost 7 bases and J lost 4 bases. Germline-derived CDR1 and CDR2 are SQVTM and ANQGSEA. This CDR3 spans 12 amino acids. The CDR3 loop is CSASQGPDTQYF. CDR3 nucleotides: TGCAGCGCCTCACAGGGGCCAGATACGCAGTATTTT.

A few counts support this clone. The rearrangement joins TRBV5-6 to TRBJ2-7; no definite D call. V lost 0 bases and J lost 2, with 3 bases in between. There are 12 residues in the CDR3. CDR1 and CDR2 (germline): SGHDT, YYEEEE. The CDR3 loop is CASSLDAYEQYF. The CDR3 nucleotides are TGTGCCAGCAGCTTGGATGCCTACGAGCAGTACTTC.

This chain connects TRBV27 to TRBJ2-3; 7 bases fit TRBD2. The CDR3 has 14 amino acids. Germline V gives CDR1 MNHEY, CDR2 SMNVEV (reference sequence). The J segment lost 3 bases and the V segment lost 5 bases, leaving 5 bases of the junction unmatched. The CDR3 loop reads CASSGLAATDTQYF. The CDR3 region has the DNA TGTGCCAGCAGTGGGCTAGCGGCAACAGATACGCAGTATTTT.

The chain uses TRBV7-8 and TRBJ1-5, with D uncertain. Germline-derived CDR1 and CDR2 are SGHVS and FQNEAQ. The CDR3 runs 15 residues. V was cut by 1 base and J by 1 base, with 8 bases left in between. The CDR3 nucleotides read TGTGCCAGCAGCTTAGAAGGCAGGAGCAATCAGCCCCAGCATTTT. Amino acid sequence: CASSLEGRSNQPQHF.

V is TRBV5-4 and J is TRBJ2-5, with a possible D match to TRBD2 (8 bases). V lost 5 bases to trimming and J lost 4 bases, with 21 bases between them. The CDR3 has 16 amino acids. Per germline, CDR1 SGHNT and CDR2 YYREEE (reference sequence). The CDR3 loop is CASSRVEGAGGETQYF. The CDR3 DNA reads as TGTGCCAGCAGTCGAGTAGAGGGGGCGGGAGGAGAGACCCAGTACTTC. Full variable domain (rest looked up from reference TRBV5-4 and TRBJ2-5): ETGVTQSPTHLIKTRGQQVTLRCSSQSGHNTVSWYQQALGQGPQFIFQYYREEENGRGNFPPRFSGLQFPNYSSELNVNALELDDSALYLCASSRVEGAGGETQYFGPGTRLLVL.

V usage is TRBV21-1 and J usage is TRBJ2-7; the table's D call, TRBD2, has no DNA check behind it. TRBV21-1 is a pseudogene locus. CDR3 size: 18 residues. The CDR3 loop reads CASSNGGSRHHPIYEQYF. CDR3 DNA: TGTGCCAGCAGCAACGGGGGTTCCAGGCACCATCCTATCTACGAGCAGTACTTC.